Listed below are T cell receptor beta chains from one sample, sequenced in a study of long-term antiretroviral therapy in people with HIV. Using immunoSEQ multiplex PCR, the repertoire was profiled, and TCRdb retains in-frame clones only, with some absent. The table includes about 21,000 clones, around four fifths detected once. The source was unsorted PBMCs, collected 1.9 years after starting antiretroviral therapy. The receptors come from a woman aged 50 to 65 with HIV. Each CDR3 is given with its conserved first and last residue. The D gene is left open where the match is weak. Expanded clones are given a class, and other clones once, few, many or no size at all.

d_gene | j_gene | abundance | v_gene | CDR3aa | CDR3nt
TRBD2 | TRBJ2-5 | - | TRBV15 | CATSRGVAGYQETQYF | TGTGCCACCAGCAGAGGGGTAGCGGGATACCAAGAGACCCAGTACTTC
- | TRBJ1-4 | - | TRBV11-2 | CASSLDGTYEKLFF | TGTGCCAGCAGCTTGGACGGGACCTATGAAAAACTGTTTTTT
- | TRBJ2-5 | - | TRBV5-4 | CASSLGGVQETQYF | TGTGCCAGCAGCTTGGGAGGGGTCCAAGAGACCCAGTACTTC
- | TRBJ1-5 | - | TRBV19 | CATRGETNSNQPQHF | TGTGCCACTAGGGGGGAGACCAATAGCAATCAGCCCCAGCATTTT
- | TRBJ1-1 | once | TRBV20-1 | CRADLNTEAFF | TGCAGGGCGGACCTGAACACTGAAGCTTTCTTT
- | TRBJ1-2 | - | TRBV4-1 | CASRPTGYYGYTF | TGCGCCAGCAGACCGACAGGTTATTATGGCTACACCTTC
TRBD1 | TRBJ2-2 | - | TRBV5-4 | CASSLDRGIADTGELFF | TGTGCCAGCAGCTTGGACAGGGGCATCGCGGACACCGGGGAGCTGTTTTTT
- | TRBJ1-5 | once | TRBV5-6 | CASSLGSFNQPQHF | TGTGCCAGCAGCTTGGGGAGTTTTAATCAGCCCCAGCATTTT
- | TRBJ2-7 | - | TRBV27 | CASSLGPPGRTYEQYF | TGTGCCAGCAGTTTAGGTCCCCCCGGGAGAACCTACGAGCAGTACTTC
- | TRBJ1-6 | - | TRBV15 | CATSRVGKGSYNSPLHF | TGTGCCACCAGCAGAGTAGGAAAGGGTTCCTATAATTCACCCCTCCACTTT
- | TRBJ1-5 | - | TRBV18 | CASSPNVGVVGQPQHF | TGTGCCAGCTCACCAAACGTAGGGGTAGTAGGTCAGCCCCAGCATTTT
TRBD1 | TRBJ2-3 | - | TRBV27 | CASSIGGLRTDTQYF | TGTGCCAGCAGCATAGGGGGCTTAAGAACAGATACGCAGTATTTT
- | TRBJ2-3 | - | TRBV19 | CASSNRGGTRSTDTQYF | TGTGCCAGTAGCAACCGAGGGGGGACACGTAGCACAGATACGCAGTATTTT
TRBD1 | TRBJ2-7 | - | TRBV9 | CASSVGQGAYEQYF | TGTGCCAGCAGCGTAGGTCAGGGGGCCTACGAGCAGTACTTC
- | TRBJ2-5 | - | TRBV19 | CASSSRGATGETQYF | TGTGCCAGTAGTTCCAGGGGGGCTACTGGAGAGACCCAGTACTTC
- | TRBJ2-5 | - | TRBV30 | CACRTTGSQETQYF | TGTGCCTGTCGAACTACAGGGTCCCAAGAGACCCAGTACTTC
- | TRBJ1-3 | - | TRBV6-5 | CASRLGLHSGNTIYF | TGTGCCAGCAGGTTGGGTCTCCACTCTGGAAACACCATATATTTT
- | TRBJ2-7 | - | TRBV5-5 | CASSVRDMGHEQYF | TGTGCCAGCAGCGTCCGGGACATGGGCCACGAGCAGTACTTC
TRBD1 | TRBJ2-2 | - | TRBV7-9 | CASNAGGLIGELFF | TGTGCCAGCAATGCAGGGGGCTTAATCGGGGAGCTGTTTTTT
- | TRBJ1-2 | - | TRBV28 | CASSLSLGGGYGYTF | TGTGCCAGCAGCTTATCCCTGGGGGGCGGCTATGGCTACACCTTC
- | TRBJ2-7 | once | TRBV21-1 | CASRRTSGGYEQYF | TGTGCCAGCAGGCGGACTAGCGGGGGCTACGAGCAGTACTTC
TRBD2 | TRBJ2-7 | - | TRBV5-1 | CASSLGGDLDYEQYF | TGCGCCAGCAGCCTCGGGGGGGACCTGGACTACGAGCAGTACTTC
- | TRBJ2-1 | - | TRBV19 | CASSIAGESSYNEQFF | TGTGCCAGTAGTATAGCGGGGGAAAGCTCCTACAATGAGCAGTTCTTC
TRBD1 | TRBJ1-1 | - | TRBV5-1 | CASSTTRTGNTEAFF | TGCGCCAGCAGCACCACCCGGACAGGGAACACTGAAGCTTTCTTT
- | TRBJ2-7 | - | TRBV6-1 | CASSEGGILSEQYF | TGTGCCAGCAGTGAAGGTGGCATCTTGAGCGAGCAGTACTTC
- | TRBJ2-6 | - | TRBV4-1 | CASSQDPARRMRSGANVLTF | TGCGCCAGCAGCCAAGATCCAGCACGCAGGATGCGCTCTGGGGCCAACGTCCTGACTTTC
TRBD1 | TRBJ1-2 | - | TRBV5-1 | CASSPGADRGYGYTF | TGCGCCAGCAGCCCGGGGGCGGACAGGGGCTATGGCTACACCTTC
- | TRBJ1-1 | once | TRBV11-2 | CASSSRQNTEAFF | TGTGCCAGCAGCTCGAGACAGAACACTGAAGCTTTCTTT
- | TRBJ2-7 | - | TRBV28 | CASSLSGKRVEQYF | TGTGCCAGCAGTTTGTCGGGGAAACGGGTCGAGCAGTACTTC
- | TRBJ2-1 | - | TRBV4-3 | CASSSARDLIYNEQFF | TGCGCCAGCAGCTCCGCCCGGGACTTAATCTACAATGAGCAGTTCTTC
- | TRBJ1-5 | - | TRBV7-2 | CASSLTSERTQPQHF | TGTGCCAGCAGCTTAACGTCAGAAAGGACCCAGCCCCAGCATTTT
- | TRBJ1-1 | few | TRBV4-2 | CASSQDSTEAFF | TGTGCCAGCAGCCAGGACAGCACTGAAGCTTTCTTT
TRBD1 | TRBJ1-4 | - | TRBV7-9 | CASSFKQGAGKTVF | TGTGCCAGCAGCTTTAAGCAGGGGGCCGGAAAAACTGTTTTT
- | TRBJ1-1 | - | TRBV28 | CASRSTGQELNTEAFF | TGTGCCAGCAGGTCAACAGGGCAGGAGTTGAACACTGAAGCTTTCTTT
TRBD2 | TRBJ2-5 | - | TRBV7-9 | CASRGGRGNQETQYF | TGTGCCAGCAGGGGAGGGCGGGGAAACCAAGAGACCCAGTACTTC
- | TRBJ2-3 | - | TRBV4-2 | CASSQPHTDTQYF | TGTGCCAGCAGCCAGCCCCACACAGATACGCAGTATTTT
TRBD1 | TRBJ1-1 | medium-sized | TRBV6-1 | CASRALTGGGTEAFF | TGTGCCAGCAGGGCCCTGACAGGGGGTGGCACTGAAGCTTTCTTT
- | TRBJ2-3 | - | TRBV5-1 | CASSPDSTDTQYF | TGCGCCAGCAGCCCGGACAGCACAGATACGCAGTATTTT
- | TRBJ2-7 | - | TRBV21-1 | CASSTQNGTGGYEQYF | TGTGCCAGCAGCACGCAGAACGGGACAGGGGGCTACGAGCAGTACTTC
- | TRBJ2-3 | once | TRBV10-3 | CAISGGLDTDTQYF | TGTGCCATCAGTGGCGGGTTGGACACAGATACGCAGTATTTT